This TCR beta chain appears in the sequencing data of a study of cytomegalovirus exposure and HLA in healthy donors (dated 2017 in TCRdb). Regarding the complete study: An earlier analysis of approximately 590 of the donors reported about 250 Gb of sequence data and 117 million unique TCR beta sequences from some 180 million T cells. Because of strong linkage in the cohort, roughly 5 DR-DQ haplotypes were treated as single units for association and clustering. Of the approximately 400 genotyped donors, over 65% fell in the genetic ancestry cluster associated with self-reported Caucasian donors. Across approximately 420 genotyped donors of the cohort, an average of 235,054 unique TCR beta nucleotide sequences per donor were sequenced, and roughly a sixth of those sequences were non-productive. To decide whether each TCR beta V gene segment behaved as functional or pseudogenic, an earlier analysis of approximately 620 of the donors relied on high-throughput TCR beta sequencing. All discovery cohort repertoires had been generated using a single sequencing platform. The study profiled the T cell repertoires of 500 to 800 subjects by immunosequencing and related them to cytomegalovirus serostatus. An early release covering some 640 HLA-typed donors comprised about 300 gigabases of sequencing data and 85 million or so unique TCR sequences. In the later analysis, no new phenotypic data were used to find candidate immune exposures; instead, reliance was placed on TCR beta sequences and their occurrence across donors. Besides the first cohort of 500 to 700 subjects, a separate validation cohort made up of 120 or so different subjects was used. Genome-wide SNP genotypes for about 55% of the roughly 670 donors were used in a later genetic analysis, which treated that subset as a discovery cohort. To study patterns of TCR occurrence, a later analysis re-analyzed previously published TCR beta repertoires from more than 550 donors and added high-resolution HLA genotyping. Typing coverage varied by locus: 629-630 donors for A, B, C, DRB1 and DQB1; approximately 500 for DQA1; more than 600 for DPA1; roughly 450 for DPB1. Both class I and class II loci were covered by HLA typing, at four-digit resolution. The study aimed to test whether signatures of past pathogen exposure could be identified by cataloging public T cell receptors. Donor age, sex, ethnicity and CMV serostatus were collected together with the repertoire data. To predict cytomegalovirus infection status, the study brought together high-throughput TCR immunosequencing, statistical association of individual TCRs with disease status, and machine learning. The investigation overall reported the following: Linkage disequilibrium might explain the correlated functional status among segregating V segments, but an unknown experimental factor could not be excluded. Several of the top co-occurrence clusters appeared to be linked to parvovirus B19, influenza, CMV and Epstein-Barr virus, according to a later analysis. Roughly uniform sequencing depth across donors was assumed in presence/absence analyses, although this assumption may not hold. Most TCR sequences were seen in very few donors, while some public TCRs were found in many individuals. In a later analysis, the rate of TCR association differed among HLA loci, with DRB1 alleles having the most associated TCRs and HLA-C alleles having the fewest. When HLA alleles, especially DR and DQ, strongly co-occurred, attributing TCR associations to individual alleles was difficult. In this cohort, only TCR beta chains were sequenced, and detectable features were limited by the absence of alpha or paired-chain data. In a later genetic analysis, fewer N-insertions in productive TCRs were reported among donors in an Asian-associated ancestry cluster than the approximately 710-donor mean. A later analysis found that most CMV-associated TCR beta chains appeared HLA-restricted, with HLA associations seemingly driven largely by CMV exposure. The authors suggested that the approach could potentially be generalized to other disease states and immunological phenotypes. A further reported finding was that TCR beta sequences accurately predicted the HLA-A and HLA-B alleles for most subjects in the first cohort. Broadly in line with IMGT annotations, most TCR beta V segments showed up in productive rearrangements about 87% or about 30% of the time in an earlier analysis of some 590 of the donors. In the study, some 160 TCR beta chains were listed as associated with cytomegalovirus. At a false discovery rate of 0.05, a later analysis linked 15,000 to 20,000 TCR beta sequences to specific HLA alleles. Cytomegalovirus status was reported to be diagnosed by the classifier with high specificity and sensitivity in both the original and validation cohorts. Compared with equally common non-associated chains, HLA-associated TCR beta chains in a later analysis were more clonally expanded and had lower generation probabilities. Immune exposure information for the cohort was limited to CMV serostatus. HLA typing was unavailable for some donors at each locus, so association tests used only the typed subset. The earlier analysis of about 600 of the donors excluded some 16 rarely observed V segments, including chromosome 9 orphons, because counts were too low. In a later genetic analysis, a missense DCLRE1C variant was associated with V-gene and J-gene trimming of TCR beta chains, and the association was replicated in an independent cohort. In vitro tests confirmed that three of the cytomegalovirus-associated TCR beta chains recognize cytomegalovirus antigens. The sequencing pipeline was judged likely to have produced a cluster of highly shared sequence variants as a technical artifact.

The method behind the library was the immunoSEQ multiplex PCR assay. A mixture of 60 forward primers for TCR Vbeta segments and 13 reverse primers for TCR Jbeta segments was used in the multiplex PCR. The CDR3 region of rearranged TCR beta genes was amplified from genomic DNA by a multiplex PCR assay. On the Illumina HiSeq System, the amplified TCR beta libraries were sequenced as 87-base-pair reads. The authors processed their data as follows. A later analysis counted tens of millions of unique TCR beta chains across the 670 or so repertoires, and 9.5 million to 11 million of these chains were shared by at least two donors. Raw reads were error-corrected and collapsed into unique sequences by a nearest-neighbor algorithm in which closely related sequences were merged to remove PCR and sequencing errors. CDR3 sequences were aligned to IMGT reference sequences to assign V, D and J gene segments. Each retained sequence needed at least a six-nucleotide match to both a V gene segment and a J gene segment. A rearrangement was called productive if the CDR3 had no stop codons and remained in frame with V and J, and every other rearrangement was called non-productive. Following IMGT convention, CDR3 was defined as the stretch from the second conserved V-encoded cysteine to the conserved J-encoded phenylalanine. In an earlier analysis of more than 550 of the donors, sequences lacking an unambiguous match to a single V gene segment were excluded. An earlier analysis of several hundred of the donors classified V segments as functional when productive rearrangements were above 56.7% and as segregating when the standard deviation between donors was above 5%. A statistical classification framework was developed to diagnose cytomegalovirus status using the catalog of TCR beta chain sequences. A later analysis assigned V and J genes by comparing TCR nucleotide sequences with IMGT/GENE-DB human TR gene sequences. The TCRdist pipeline was used in a later analysis to assign CDR3 sequences and most-parsimonious VDJ recombination scenarios. In a later analysis, every TCR beta chain was defined by the combination of its CDR3 amino acid sequence and its V-gene family, and reads without a unique V-gene family were dropped. A later analysis removed several hundred highly shared, low-generation-probability nucleotide sequences to deal with suspected cross-contamination and a sequencing artifact. In a later analysis, a clonal expansion index for each public chain was calculated from normalized within-repertoire ranks of inferred template counts. In a later analysis, generation probabilities were computed with a VDJ recombination model fitted to out-of-frame rearrangements, and the resulting probabilities were checked against IGoR. A later analysis scored TCR-TCR, TCR-HLA and TCR-CMV co-occurrence with hypergeometric tests, applying a repertoire-size bias correction to TCR pairs. To estimate false discovery rates, a later analysis permuted the HLA or CMV assignments 20 times. In a later analysis, co-occurring TCRs were grouped using DBSCAN, and TCRdist sequence similarity was added for clustering within HLA-allele-positive subsets. For co-occurrence clustering, repertoires with fewer than 30,000 or more than 120,000 public chains were excluded, along with four or five repertoires with anomalous nucleotide sharing. Entries here come from immuneACCESS through TCRdb and include only in-frame sequences with V and J called. Some clones fail to appear in such tables; in the studies checked, an unresolved V gene covers under half of the shortfall, and the cause of the remainder is unknown. The V and J calls and clone size are taken from that table; D and trimming were inferred from the DNA. Within this sample are under 200,000 clones, with over 70% of them counted one time only. The biggest ten clones account for 0.5% to 0.55% of the sample.

Details on this clone: The clone's antigen remains unknown. The input lacks base qualities; no much larger clone sits a single base away.

The cohort consisted of approximately 670 healthy bone marrow donors. At the time of sampling, every cohort member was nominally healthy, though immune exposures that went unrecorded were likely present. The donor was CMV seronegative and belonged to the group of several hundred seronegative cohort members. A peripheral blood sample was collected from each donor, and TCR beta sequencing was performed on peripheral blood mononuclear cells. The Qiagen DNeasy Blood Extraction Kit was used to extract genomic DNA from the blood cell samples. This receptor was identified in a woman aged 45-60 years in good health and CMV-seronegative. The specimen sequenced was PBMCs.

The DNA is as follows: TGTGCCAGCAAGAAAGTGACAGGGGGCCCCGAGCAGTACTTC. The resulting protein is CASKKVTGGPEQYF. The V gene is TRBV11-2 and the J gene is TRBJ2-7; the junction holds 10 bases that match TRBD1. CDR1 and CDR2 are read off the germline V gene as SGHAT and FQNNGV. V has 7 bases trimmed and J has 6 bases trimmed; junction bases matching no gene number 9. Inclusive of the bounding cysteine and phenylalanine, the CDR3 is 14 residues long. Just the 42-base CDR3 DNA is kept, in frame starting at base 1.